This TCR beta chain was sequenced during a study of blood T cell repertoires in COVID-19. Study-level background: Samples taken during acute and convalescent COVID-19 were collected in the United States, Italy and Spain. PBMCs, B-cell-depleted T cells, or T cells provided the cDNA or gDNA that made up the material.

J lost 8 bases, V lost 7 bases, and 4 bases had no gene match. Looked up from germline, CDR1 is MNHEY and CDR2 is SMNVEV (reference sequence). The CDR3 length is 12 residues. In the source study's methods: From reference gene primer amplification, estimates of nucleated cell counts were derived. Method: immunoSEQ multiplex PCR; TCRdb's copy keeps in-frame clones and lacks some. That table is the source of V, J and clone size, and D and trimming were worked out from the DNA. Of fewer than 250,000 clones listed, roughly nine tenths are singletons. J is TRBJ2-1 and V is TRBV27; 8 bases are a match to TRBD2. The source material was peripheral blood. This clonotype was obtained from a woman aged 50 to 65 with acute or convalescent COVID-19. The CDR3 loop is CASIGLADEQFF. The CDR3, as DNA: TGTGCCAGCATTGGACTAGCCGATGAGCAGTTCTTC.